This TCR beta chain is drawn from a study of blood T cell repertoires in COVID-19. Across the study: The origin of the acute and convalescent COVID-19 samples was the United States, Italy and Spain.

This CDR3 spans 16 amino acids. The germline gives CDR1 SGHNT, CDR2 YYREEE (reference sequence). Germline trimming cut 2 bases from V and 8 bases from J; bases unmatched to any gene: 8. In the original workflow: How many nucleated cells were present was estimated from reference gene primer amplification. The method was immunoSEQ multiplex PCR; TCRdb's version includes in-frame clones alone and lacks a portion of them. D and trimming come from the DNA, and the V and J calls and clone size come from that table. The repertoire consists of about 170,000 clones, with 85% to 90% occurring once and the leading ten covering about a tenth. Seattle patients were enrolled while actively infected and followed longitudinally.

Sequencing used peripheral blood. This sequence joins TRBV5-4 and TRBJ1-6; 9 nucleotides align to TRBD1. The receptor was isolated from a woman in her sixties with COVID-19, enrolled during active disease. CDR3 DNA: TGTGCCAGCAGCTTTGGTACAGGGGGCTGGGATTCACCCCTCCACTTT. It yields the protein CASSFGTGGWDSPLHF.